This T cell receptor (beta chain) derives from a study of identical twins. TCRdb reanalysed the 5' RACE reads using MiXCR and keeps one entry per CDR3 protein. The data show hundreds of thousands of distinct CDR3 sequences, about 8.3% seen once. The data were also submitted as part of a second study, on yellow fever vaccine responses in identical twins.

Sequenced sample: memory (CD45RO+) T cells sorted from blood. The source is a woman aged 18 to 35 in good health.

DNA for the CDR3: TGTGCCAGCAGTTTTCGCAGGGGGAGGGATGAAGCTTTCTTT. Its translation is CASSFRRGRDEAFF. The chain couples TRBV28 to TRBJ1-1, with 7 bases matching TRBD1. Germline CDR1 reads MDHEN; CDR2 reads SYDVKM. CDR3 size: 14 residues. The ends lost 3 bases at V and 7 bases at J; junction bases unmatched: 8.